The 8 T cell receptor beta chains below were found in one sample sequenced in a study of T cells in tumors after PD-1 blockade. Repertoires were generated with immunoSEQ multiplex PCR, while TCRdb's copy carries only in-frame clones and drops some. The table shows roughly 12,000 clones, with less than 65% occurring only once. Source: tumor tissue, taken before anti-PD-1 treatment. Every receptor here comes from a human donor with basal cell carcinoma.

The V and J genes are TRBV10-2 and TRBJ1-3; weak D call: TRBD1 (6 bases). The CDR3 loop spans 14 amino acids. Trimming cost V 2 bases and J 6 bases, with 11 bases left between them. Germline V gene lookup returns CDR1 WSHSY and CDR2 SAAADI. In DNA form, the CDR3 reads TGCGCCAGCAGTGAGACAGGGAGGACAAACACCATATATTTT. Its translation is CASSETGRTNTIYF.

The V gene is TRBV5-1, the J gene TRBJ2-1; 9 bases align to TRBD2. The germline gives CDR1 SGHRS, CDR2 YFSETQ. Germline trimming cut 2 bases from V and 4 bases from J; bases unmatched to any gene: 4. The CDR3 loop spans 15 amino acids. The CDR3 coding sequence is TGCGCCAGCAGCTTAGTGACTAGCGGTTACAATGAGCAGTTCTTC. It is translated as CASSLVTSGYNEQFF.

This chain connects TRBV19 to TRBJ1-5, with D tentatively TRBD1 (5 bases). The germline V gene encodes CDR1 LNHDA and CDR2 SQIVND (reference sequence). The CDR3 is 15 amino acids. V lost 6 bases, J lost 4 bases, and 16 bases lay in between. This CDR3 reads CASSAGLRANQPQHF. CDR3 nucleotides: TGTGCCAGTAGCGCAGGGTTGAGGGCAAATCAGCCCCAGCATTTT.

This chain links TRBV2 with TRBJ1-1, with TRBD1 identical over 8 bases. The CDR3 runs to 14 residues. V was pared by 5 bases and J by 4 bases, with 6 bases of the junction left unmatched. Germline loops: CDR1 SNHLY, CDR2 FYNNEI. CDR3 nucleotides: TGTGCCAGCAGTCAACAGGGGGAGACCACTGAAGCTTTCTTT. This sequence encodes CASSQQGETTEAFF.

This chain links TRBV7-6 with TRBJ2-2; possible D gene TRBD2, 6 bases. The CDR3 length is 15 residues. Deletions cut 5 bases from V and 1 base from J, with 11 bases between. The germline V gene has CDR1 SGHVS and CDR2 FNYEAQ. The CDR3 loop is CASSGVAVNTGELFF. In DNA, the CDR3 is TGTGCCAGCAGCGGAGTAGCGGTGAACACCGGGGAGCTGTTTTTT.

The chain is built from TRBV15 and TRBJ1-2; the D gene is possibly TRBD1 (6 bases). Germline CDR1 LNHNV, CDR2 YYDKDF (reference sequence). The CDR3 has 12 residues. V lost 3 bases, J lost 6 bases, and 8 bases lay in between. CDR3 nucleotides: TGTGCCACCAGCAGGGACAGAAATGGCTACACCTTC. Amino acids: CATSRDRNGYTF.

This clone has a handful of counts. The V gene is TRBV27, the J gene TRBJ2-1, with 12 bases that match TRBD2. Germline CDR1 and CDR2: MNHEY and SMNVEV (reference sequence). The V gene end was trimmed by 6 bases and the J gene end by 7 bases; junction bases not matched to a gene: 7. There are 15 residues in the CDR3. In DNA form, the CDR3 reads TGTGCCAGCAGGATATCCGGGACTAGCGGGAATGAGCAGTTCTTC. Protein sequence: CASRISGTSGNEQFF.

V and J are TRBV27 and TRBJ1-5; D is possibly TRBD1 (5 bases). The CDR3 loop spans 16 amino acids. The V gene's germline CDR1 is MNHEY and CDR2 SMNVEV (reference sequence). Trimming removed 3 bases from V and 2 bases from J, with 14 bases in between. The CDR3 is CASSFRALGGNQPQHF. The CDR3 bases are TGTGCCAGCAGTTTCCGGGCCCTGGGGGGCAATCAGCCCCAGCATTTT.